The sequence of this T cell receptor (beta chain) was determined in a study of identical twins. Via MiXCR, TCRdb re-called the 5' RACE reads, giving one row per CDR3 protein. The repertoire includes 450,000 or so distinct CDR3 sequences, approximately 24% of them detected once, and about 2.9% sits in the top ten. Looked up from germline, CDR1 is ENHRY and CDR2 is SYGVKD. V shed 5 bases and J shed 7 bases, with 12 bases lying between them. The CDR3 covers 13 residues. This clonotype has only a few counts. The sample was also linked to a second study, of T cells expressing NK-cell markers.

This clonotype was obtained from a woman aged 18-29 years in good health. The chain links TRBV10-3 to TRBJ2-1, with D perhaps being TRBD1 or TRBD2 (6 bases each). Sequencing input: CD4+ T cells sorted from blood. For the CDR3, the DNA is TGTGCCATCAGTTCGGGGGCAAGGAATGAGCAGTTCTTC. Protein sequence: CAISSGARNEQFF.